One and the same sample provided the 23 T cell receptor beta chains below, sequenced in a study of T-cell reconstitution after alpha-beta-depleted transplantation in children. It was with unique molecular identifiers that the TCRbeta library was prepared. TCRdb ran MiXCR on the PCR reads and lists one entry per CDR3 protein. The table has some 150,000 distinct CDR3 sequences, around 8.5% seen once. The source was PBMCs, mostly from graft donor cells, collected 180 days after TCRalphabeta/CD19-depleted stem cell transplant. The receptor source for this set is a female patient between 2 and 15 years old who had a stem cell transplant for congenital amegakaryocytic thrombocytopenia, so the T cells may come from the graft donor.

This clonotype was observed a handful of times. V is TRBV14 and J is TRBJ1-4; 9 bases are shared with TRBD1. The trim removed 4 bases at V and 0 bases at J, leaving 9 bases unmatched. Germline lookup yields CDR1 SGHDN and CDR2 FVKESK. The CDR3 is 18 amino acids. CDR3 DNA sequence: TGTGCCAGCAGCCGTCTGGACAGGGGAAGAACAACTAATGAAAAACTGTTTTTT. Its protein is CASSRLDRGRTTNEKLFF.

The V call is TRBV23-1, the J call TRBJ2-5; perhaps TRBD1 as D (5 bases). TRBV23-1 is marked as an open reading frame, function uncertain. The CDR3 covers 15 residues. Between the trimmed V and J ends, which lost 3 bases and 1 base, there was a span of 12 bases. Here the CDR3 DNA reads TGCGCCAGCAGTCATAAAGGGGAACCCCAAGAGACCCAGTACTTC. Translation: CASSHKGEPQETQYF.

This clonotype was seen repeatedly, ten times or more. The chain recombines TRBV6-5 with TRBJ1-5; D remains ambiguous. The CDR3 runs 14 residues. Germline V gives CDR1 MNHEY, CDR2 SVGAGI. Trimming took 0 bases from V and 4 from J, leaving 7 bases between them. The CDR3 here is CASSYSRGNQPQHF. In nucleotides, the CDR3 is TGTGCCAGCAGTTACTCTCGGGGTAATCAGCCCCAGCATTTT.

The J gene is TRBJ2-6, the V gene TRBV11-2, with TRBD2 identical over 7 bases. In germline, CDR1 is SGHAT, CDR2 FQNNGV. Trimming removed 5 bases from V and 2 bases from J; junction bases left unmatched: 9. This CDR3 has 17 amino acids. This chain's CDR3 is CASSHFLGGAGANVLTF. As DNA, the CDR3 is TGTGCCAGCAGCCACTTCCTTGGGGGGGCTGGGGCCAACGTCCTGACTTTC.

The sample holds many counts of this clonotype. The gene calls are TRBV20-1 and TRBJ2-2, with D perhaps being TRBD1 or TRBD2 (5 bases each). Trimming pared 0 bases from V and 0 bases from J, leaving 11 bases between. The CDR3 is made up of 16 amino acids. The germline CDR1 and CDR2 sequences are DFQATT and SNEGSKA (reference sequence). The CDR3 nucleotides are TGCAGTGCTAGAGATCAGTCGGGGCCGAACACCGGGGAGCTGTTTTTT. It translates to CSARDQSGPNTGELFF.

Notes on this clonotype: Given a much more abundant clone one base away, this may be a read error. V is TRBV5-4 and J is TRBJ1-2; a weak D match, TRBD1 (6 bases). The germline CDR1 and CDR2 sequences are SGHNT and YYREEE (reference sequence). This CDR3 region has 14 residues. The CDR3 loop is CANSSGTMNYGYTF. The CDR3, as DNA: TGTGCCAACAGCTCCGGGACAATGAACTATGGCTACACCTTC.

This clonotype was recorded many times. The chain employs TRBV21-1 and TRBJ2-7; the table gives TRBD1 as D, unverified against the DNA. TRBV21-1 is an annotated pseudogene. The CDR3 is 17 residues long. Here the CDR3 reads CASSKEDRGRIDYEQYF. The CDR3 DNA reads TGTGCCAGCAGCAAAGAAGACAGGGGGCGCATTGACTACGAGCAGTACTTC.

V is TRBV30 and J is TRBJ2-7; TRBD1 or TRBD2 may be the D gene (5 bases each). From germline, CDR1 is GTSNPN and CDR2 SVGIG (reference sequence). This CDR3 region has 14 residues. Trimming took off 3 bases at V and 6 bases at J, with 18 bases between the two ends. DNA of the CDR3: TGTGCCTGGAGCGGGACCTTAAAGGTGGGCGAGCAGTACTTC. Translation gives CAWSGTLKVGEQYF.

This clonotype was counted many times. This rearrangement joins TRBV12-3 or TRBV12-4 to TRBJ1-6; maybe TRBD1 (5 bases). The V and J ends lost 5 bases and 9 bases respectively, with 8 bases between them. The CDR3 loop spans 12 amino acids. The CDR3 DNA reads as TGTGCCAGCAGTACAGGTGCTTCACCCCTCCACTTT. Protein sequence: CASSTGASPLHF.

This clonotype was found many times. V gene TRBV18 combines with J gene TRBJ1-2; D is unclear. The CDR3 sequence is 16 residues long. Trimming removed 2 bases from V and 4 bases from J, with 17 bases in between. Germline V lookup: CDR1 KGHSH, CDR2 LQKENI. The chain's CDR3 is CASSPFPGLTSYGYTF. DNA of the CDR3: TGTGCCAGCTCACCATTCCCCGGCCTAACTTCCTATGGCTACACCTTC.

Only a few counts were recorded for this clonotype. The chain employs TRBV20-1 and TRBJ2-3, with D hard to call. Per germline, CDR1 DFQATT and CDR2 SNEGSKA (reference sequence). Trimming removed 3 bases at V and 3 bases at J, with 16 bases between. CDR3 size: 15 residues. The DNA of the CDR3 is TGCAGTGCTAGCGACGTCTGGCAAGTTACAGATACGCAGTATTTT. Translation: CSASDVWQVTDTQYF.

V usage is TRBV24-1 and J usage is TRBJ1-5, with a weak D call TRBD1 (5 bases). Trimming left V 8 bases short and J 7 bases short, with 17 bases between. Germline assignment: CDR1 KGHDR and CDR2 SFDVKD. The CDR3 extends over 14 amino acids. The CDR3 is CATTPGPWEQPQHF. DNA of the CDR3: TGTGCCACCACCCCAGGGCCCTGGGAGCAGCCCCAGCATTTT.

This chain joins TRBV3-1 and TRBJ2-7; 8 bases align to TRBD1. The CDR3 sequence is 14 residues long. J lost 4 bases, V lost 3 bases, and 5 bases had no gene match. Germline V lookup: CDR1 LGHDT, CDR2 YNNKEL (reference sequence). CDR3 amino acids: CASSHSRTGYEQYF. The DNA for the CDR3 is TGTGCCAGCAGCCATTCCAGGACAGGGTACGAGCAGTACTTC.

There are many counts of this clonotype. V gene TRBV28 combines with J gene TRBJ1-5; D unclear. The CDR3 extends over 11 amino acids. Looked up from germline, CDR1 is MDHEN and CDR2 is SYDVKM. V was trimmed by 5 bases and J by 4 bases, leaving 3 bases between them. The CDR3: CASSRNQPQHF. CDR3 sequence (DNA): TGTGCCAGCAGTCGAAATCAGCCCCAGCATTTT.

V and J are TRBV5-1 and TRBJ2-5; no definite D call. The V and J ends lost 4 bases and 5 bases respectively, with 21 bases between them. The CDR3 has 16 residues. CDR1 is SGHRS, CDR2 YFSETQ, per germline. CDR3: CASSPLTLTSWETQYF. CDR3 nucleotide sequence: TGCGCCAGCAGCCCGCTGACGCTCACCTCTTGGGAGACCCAGTACTTC.

About this clonotype: The DNA is omitted, as the CDR3 cannot be located on it reliably, and the CDR3 follows TCRdb's listing. The rearrangement joins TRBV21-1 to TRBJ2-3; the table assigns TRBD2, which was not confirmed against the DNA. TRBV21-1 is shown as a pseudogene. The CDR3 spans 16 residues, counting both ends. The CDR3 spells CASRIPAVWGEGTQYF.

This clonotype was seen repeatedly, ten times or more. The chain employs TRBV12-3 or TRBV12-4 and TRBJ1-6; D is undetermined. Deletions cut 6 bases from V and 13 bases from J, with 16 bases between. The CDR3 contains 13 residues. CDR3 coding DNA: TGTGCCAGCAGACGGGGAAAGAGGTCCCCCCTCCACTTT. Protein: CASRRGKRSPLHF.

Ten or more counts support this clonotype. The rearrangement links TRBV5-1 to TRBJ2-7, with 10 bases lining up with TRBD1. V was pared by 0 bases and J by 13 bases, with 10 bases of the junction left unmatched. CDR1 is SGHRS, CDR2 YFSETQ, per germline. The CDR3 has 14 amino acids. The DNA for the CDR3 is TGCGCCAGCAGCTTGGCCCTAGGGACAGGGGAGCCCTACTTC. The encoded protein is CASSLALGTGEPYF.

The chain recombines TRBV20-1 with TRBJ2-5, with D perhaps matching TRBD2 (6 bases). This CDR3 has 14 amino acids. V was cut by 0 bases and J by 4 bases, with 12 bases left in between. Germline values: CDR1 DFQATT, CDR2 SNEGSKA (reference sequence). In nucleotides, the CDR3 is TGCAGTGCTAGAGATCGGGCGGGAAGAGAGACCCAGTACTTC. Protein: CSARDRAGRETQYF.

This clonotype showed up just a few times. The chain links TRBV7-9 to TRBJ2-5, with a weak D call TRBD2 (6 bases). V lost 5 bases and J 0 bases, leaving 7 bases between the germline ends. CDR3 length equals 13 residues. CDR1 SEHNR and CDR2 FQNEAQ come from the germline V gene (reference sequence). The CDR3 protein is CASSSGYQETQYF. CDR3 DNA: TGTGCCAGCAGCAGCGGGTACCAAGAGACCCAGTACTTC.

This clonotype was observed many times. The chain uses TRBV3-1 and TRBJ2-1; TRBD2 might be the D (6 bases). The germline V gene encodes CDR1 LGHDT and CDR2 YNNKEL (reference sequence). Deletions cut 2 bases from V and 7 bases from J, with 12 bases between. The CDR3 runs 14 residues. CDR3 protein: CASSQLARVNEQFF. The CDR3 DNA follows: TGTGCCAGCAGCCAACTAGCGAGGGTAAATGAGCAGTTCTTC.

Ten or more counts support this clonotype. The gene calls are TRBV5-1 and TRBJ2-7; 11 bases agree with TRBD1. Trimming cost V 4 bases and J 4 bases; bases outside gene matches: 10. Germline-derived CDR1 and CDR2 are SGHRS and YFSETQ. This CDR3 is 16 amino acids long. The CDR3 sequence: CASSGGQGDPFYEQYF. The CDR3 nucleotides are TGCGCCAGCAGCGGGGGACAGGGGGATCCTTTTTACGAGCAGTACTTC.

The sample holds many counts of this clonotype. V gene TRBV5-1 combines with J gene TRBJ2-5, with a tentative D call TRBD1 (6 bases). Germline-derived CDR1 and CDR2 are SGHRS and YFSETQ. This CDR3 contains 15 residues. Deletions cut 1 base from V and 3 bases from J, with 13 bases between. The CDR3 coding sequence is TGCGCCAGCAGCTTGTCCGACAGGACAAAAGAGACCCAGTACTTC. Translation: CASSLSDRTKETQYF. The full variable domain, its missing parts supplied by reference TRBV5-1 and TRBJ2-5, is KAGVTQTPRYLIKTRGQQVTLSCSPISGHRSVSWYQQTPGQGLQFLFEYFSETQRNKGNFPGRFSGRQFSNSRSEMNVSTLELGDSALYLCASSLSDRTKETQYFGPGTRLLVL.